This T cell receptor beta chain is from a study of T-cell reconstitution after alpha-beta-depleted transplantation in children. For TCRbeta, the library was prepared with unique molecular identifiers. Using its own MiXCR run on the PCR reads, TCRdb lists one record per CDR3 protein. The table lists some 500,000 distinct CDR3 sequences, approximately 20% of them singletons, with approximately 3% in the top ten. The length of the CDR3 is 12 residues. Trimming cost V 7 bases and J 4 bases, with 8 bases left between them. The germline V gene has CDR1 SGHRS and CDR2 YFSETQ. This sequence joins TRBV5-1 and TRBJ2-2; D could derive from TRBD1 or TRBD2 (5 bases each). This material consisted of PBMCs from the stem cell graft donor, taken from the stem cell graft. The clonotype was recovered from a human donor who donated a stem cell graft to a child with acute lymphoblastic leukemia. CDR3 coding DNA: TGCGCCAGCCAGGGACCCACCGGGGAGCTGTTTTTT. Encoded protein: CASQGPTGELFF.